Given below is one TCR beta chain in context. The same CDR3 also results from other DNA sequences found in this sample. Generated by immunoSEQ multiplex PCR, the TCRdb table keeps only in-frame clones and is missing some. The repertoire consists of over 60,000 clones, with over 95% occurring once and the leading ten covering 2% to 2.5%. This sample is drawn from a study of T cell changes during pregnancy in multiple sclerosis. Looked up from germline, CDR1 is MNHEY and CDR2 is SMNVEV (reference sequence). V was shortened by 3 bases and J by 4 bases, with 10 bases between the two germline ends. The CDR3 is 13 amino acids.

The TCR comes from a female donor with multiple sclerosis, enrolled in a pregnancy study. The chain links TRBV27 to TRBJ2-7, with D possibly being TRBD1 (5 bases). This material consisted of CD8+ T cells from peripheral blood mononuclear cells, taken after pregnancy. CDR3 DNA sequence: TGTGCCAGCAGTTTCCAGGGTTCGTACGAGCAGTACTTC. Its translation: CASSFQGSYEQYF.